These 32 T cell receptor beta chains came from one sample sequenced in a study of liver allograft versus peripheral blood T cells. Whole-study context: Peripheral blood of the recipients supplied T cell receptor repertoires that were compared with those in transplanted livers.

One entry per CDR3 protein, called by TCRdb with MiXCR from the reads. The sample yields around 8,600 distinct CDR3 sequences, 19% seen once. The receptors come from a human patient who had a liver transplant. Some T cells may have originated in the graft donor.

This clonotype has a handful of counts. V gene TRBV6-5 combines with J gene TRBJ2-5; 7 bases line up with TRBD1. CDR3 length: 15 amino acids. Per germline, CDR1 MNHEY and CDR2 SVGAGI. With V trimmed by 0 bases and J by 5 bases, 6 bases remained unmatched. The CDR3 loop is CASSYSTGLGETQYF. The CDR3 nucleotides read TGTGCCAGCAGTTACTCGACAGGGTTAGGGGAGACCCAGTACTTC.

This clonotype was seen many times. The V gene is TRBV28, the J gene TRBJ2-7; D is unclear. The germline CDR1 and CDR2 sequences are MDHEN and SYDVKM. The CDR3 is 13 amino acids. Trimming removed 3 bases from V and 0 bases from J, with 6 bases in between. CDR3 protein: CASSFGASYEQYF. CDR3 coding DNA: TGTGCCAGCAGTTTCGGCGCCTCCTACGAGCAGTACTTC.

V usage is TRBV2 and J usage is TRBJ1-1; maybe TRBD1 (6 bases). V lost 8 bases and J lost 6, with 19 bases in between. The germline V gene has CDR1 SNHLY and CDR2 FYNNEI. The CDR3 length is 14 residues. CDR3 in DNA: TGTGCCAGCTCTCCAACAGGGAGGGGACCTGAAGCTTTCTTT. This sequence encodes CASSPTGRGPEAFF.

A few counts support this clonotype. The chain recombines TRBV11-2 with TRBJ2-7; 10 nucleotides line up with TRBD1. The CDR3 has 15 residues. With V trimmed by 6 bases and J by 3 bases, 8 bases remained unmatched. CDR1 and CDR2 from the germline V gene are SGHAT and FQNNGV. CDR3 DNA: TGTGCCAGCAGTCCGTCGACAGGGGGCTACTACGAGCAGTACTTC. Residues: CASSPSTGGYYEQYF. The full variable domain, its missing parts supplied by reference TRBV11-2 and TRBJ2-7, is EAGVAQSPRYKIIEKRQSVAFWCNPISGHATLYWYQQILGQGPKLLIQFQNNGVVDDSQLPKDRFSAERLKGVDSTLKIQPAKLEDSAVYLCASSPSTGGYYEQYFGPGTRLTVT.

This clonotype has a count of ten or more. The chain employs TRBV27 and TRBJ2-2, with D possibly called TRBD1 or TRBD2 (5 bases each). V was cut by 10 bases and J by 0 bases, with 6 bases left in between. Germline-derived CDR1 and CDR2 are MNHEY and SMNVEV (reference sequence). The CDR3 sequence is 12 residues long. The CDR3 nucleotides are TGTGCCAAGGGACCGAACACCGGGGAGCTGTTTTTT. Translated, it gives CAKGPNTGELFF.

J is TRBJ1-5 and V is TRBV19; tentative D call: TRBD1 (6 bases). The CDR3 contains 16 residues. V dropped 3 bases and J dropped 4 bases, with 16 bases sitting between them. Germline CDR1 and CDR2: LNHDA and SQIVND (reference sequence). CDR3 bases: TGTGCCAGTAGTATCTCTCTTTCTACAGGGAATCAGCCCCAGCATTTT. Protein sequence: CASSISLSTGNQPQHF.

The chain combines TRBV7-9 with TRBJ1-2, with D maybe TRBD1 (5 bases). V was clipped by 1 base and J by 6 bases, with 12 bases between them. This CDR3 region has 14 residues. CDR1 is SEHNR and CDR2 is FQNEAQ in the germline V gene (reference sequence). CDR3 residues: CASSLGGVGNGYTF. In DNA form, the CDR3 reads TGTGCCAGCAGCTTAGGAGGGGTCGGAAATGGCTACACCTTC.

The V and J genes are TRBV27 and TRBJ2-3; D possibly corresponds to TRBD2 (5 bases). The CDR3 length is 13 residues. Trimming shortened V by 2 bases and J by 6 bases, and 9 bases separated the two germline ends. Germline CDR1 MNHEY, CDR2 SMNVEV (reference sequence). The CDR3 DNA reads as TGTGCCAGCAGTTTACGAGGGCCCGATACGCAGTATTTT. Amino acid sequence: CASSLRGPDTQYF.

This clonotype has only a few counts. The chain is built from TRBV12-3 or TRBV12-4 and TRBJ1-6, with TRBD1 matching 7 bases. Trimming took 6 bases from V and 7 from J; bases not matched to a gene: 12. The CDR3 covers 16 residues. The CDR3 spells CASSDRDSLRNSPLHF. The CDR3 DNA reads TGTGCCAGCAGCGATCGGGACAGTTTGCGAAATTCACCCCTCCACTTT.

The chain links TRBV5-5 to TRBJ2-7; 7 bases are shared with TRBD2. The CDR3 has 14 residues. Germline trimming cut 3 bases from V and 5 bases from J; bases unmatched to any gene: 8. CDR1 and CDR2 from the germline V gene are SGHKS and YYEKEE (reference sequence). The CDR3 DNA reads as TGTGCCAGCAGCTGGGCTAAGGGGAGGGACGAGCAGTACTTC. Translating it yields CASSWAKGRDEQYF.

Within the sample, this clonotype is medium-sized (0.01 to 0.1%). The rearrangement uses TRBV29-1 and TRBJ1-2; D possibly corresponds to TRBD1 (6 bases). Germline V gene sequence: CDR1 SQVTM, CDR2 ANQGSEA. V was trimmed by 6 bases and J by 5 bases, leaving 16 bases between them. This CDR3 has 13 residues. CDR3 region: CSVGGGRTYGYTF. As DNA, the CDR3 is TGCAGCGTGGGGGGGGGCCGAACTTATGGCTACACCTTC.

This clonotype is medium-sized within its sample. The chain joins TRBV18 to TRBJ1-2; D call uncertain. V was trimmed by 3 bases and J by 4 bases, leaving 9 bases between them. This CDR3 spans 13 amino acids. Germline V gene sequence: CDR1 KGHSH, CDR2 LQKENI. The CDR3 loop reads CASSPAEAYGYTF. As DNA, the CDR3 is TGTGCCAGCTCACCGGCGGAAGCCTATGGCTACACCTTC.

This clonotype is labeled as medium-sized. The chain links TRBV5-6 to TRBJ1-1; 7 bases map to TRBD1. Germline V gives CDR1 SGHDT, CDR2 YYEEEE. Germline trimming cut 1 base from V and 8 bases from J; bases unmatched to any gene: 2. The CDR3 is 12 residues long. The CDR3 DNA is TGTGCCAGCAGCTTGATGGGACAGGAAGCTTTCTTT. Protein product: CASSLMGQEAFF.

Worth noting for this clonotype: This may come from a read error, since a much larger clone is one base off. This chain links TRBV6-5 with TRBJ1-1; D remains ambiguous. CDR3 length equals 14 residues. The germline CDR1 and CDR2 sequences are MNHEY and SVGAGI. CDR3 bases: TGTGCCAGCAGTTATAACGTTGAGAACACTGAAACTTTCTTT. Encoded protein: CASSYNVENTETFF.

This clonotype was detected a few times. The V gene is TRBV7-9, the J gene TRBJ1-6; 8 bases map to TRBD1. Germline CDR1 is SEHNR and CDR2 is FQNEAQ (reference sequence). The ends lost 4 bases at V and 7 bases at J; junction bases unmatched: 12. This CDR3 has 17 residues. CDR3 residues: CASSSPGPGGANSPLHF. In DNA, the CDR3 is TGTGCCAGCAGCTCCCCGGGTCCAGGGGGCGCGAATTCACCCCTCCACTTT.

This clonotype is termed medium-sized. The gene calls are TRBV6-1 and TRBJ1-2, with 7 bases fitting TRBD1. V was clipped by 5 bases and J by 0 bases; unmatched bases: 6. This CDR3 comprises 15 residues. Germline V CDR1 and CDR2: MNHNS, SASEGT. The CDR3 reads CASSPTGTANYGYTF. DNA of the CDR3: TGTGCCAGCAGTCCCACCGGGACAGCTAACTATGGCTACACCTTC.

The chain employs TRBV30 and TRBJ1-1; D call uncertain. Germline assignment: CDR1 GTSNPN and CDR2 SVGIG (reference sequence). The CDR3 is 12 residues long. V gave up 5 bases and J gave up 4 bases, with 11 bases separating them. The CDR3 DNA reads as TGTGCCTGGTCGGAGGGAATCACTGAAGCTTTCTTT. Translation gives CAWSEGITEAFF.

The J gene is TRBJ2-7, the V gene TRBV12-3 or TRBV12-4; possibly TRBD2 for D (5 bases). The CDR3 contains 13 residues. V lost 5 bases and J lost 4, with 12 bases in between. CDR3 in amino acids: CASSPGLVYEQYF. As DNA, the CDR3 is TGTGCCAGCAGTCCCGGACTTGTTTACGAGCAGTACTTC.

This clonotype was detected only a few times. The rearrangement uses TRBV19 and TRBJ1-1, with TRBD1 matching 7 bases. Germline V CDR1 and CDR2: LNHDA, SQIVND (reference sequence). Unmatched junction bases numbered 5, after V lost 3 bases and J lost 4 bases. The CDR3 has 14 residues. CDR3 nucleotide sequence: TGTGCCAGTAGTATCCCGACAGGGACCACTGAAGCTTTCTTT. Translating gives CASSIPTGTTEAFF.

The chain joins TRBV5-4 to TRBJ1-5, with TRBD1 as a possible D gene (5 bases). The CDR3 is 13 amino acids. Trimming left V 3 bases short and J 4 bases short, with 8 bases between. The germline V gene encodes CDR1 SGHNT and CDR2 YYREEE (reference sequence). The CDR3 DNA is TGTGCCAGCAGCTGGGGGGGTAATCAGCCCCAGCATTTT. Protein sequence: CASSWGGNQPQHF.

V gene TRBV12-3 or TRBV12-4 combines with J gene TRBJ1-5; 7 positions agree with TRBD1. The CDR3 totals 13 residues. J gave up 8 bases and V 5 bases, and 6 bases lay outside the gene matches. CDR3 coding DNA: TGTGCCAGCAGTACCACAGGGGTAGAGCCCCAGCATTTT. This gives the protein CASSTTGVEPQHF.

By its share, this clonotype is medium-sized. The chain carries TRBV19 and TRBJ1-1, with D perhaps matching TRBD1 (5 bases). V gave up 9 bases and J gave up 6 bases, with 26 bases separating them. The CDR3 extends over 16 amino acids. Germline loops: CDR1 LNHDA, CDR2 SQIVND (reference sequence). CDR3 sequence (DNA): TGTGCCAGCAGGTCGAGCCCCGGGACCCCGGTGCCTGAAGCTTTCTTT. It yields the protein CASRSSPGTPVPEAFF.

The table lists this clonotype with a few counts. The chain joins TRBV27 to TRBJ1-2, with D tentatively TRBD1 (5 bases). The V end lost 2 bases, the J end lost 7 bases, and 8 bases lay between the germline ends. CDR1 is MNHEY, CDR2 SMNVEV, per germline (reference sequence). CDR3 size: 12 residues. The CDR3 DNA follows: TGTGCCAGCAGTTTAGGGGGTACTGGCTACACCTTC. This codes for CASSLGGTGYTF.

The chain is built from TRBV6-1 and TRBJ1-5, with a tentative D call TRBD1 (5 bases). Per germline, CDR1 MNHNS and CDR2 SASEGT. The CDR3 is made up of 13 amino acids. Trimming removed 4 bases from V and 1 base from J, with 5 bases in between. The CDR3 DNA sequence: TGTGCCAGCAGTGGGACAAGCAATCAGCCCCAGCATTTT. Protein sequence: CASSGTSNQPQHF.

This clonotype is labeled as medium-sized. This rearrangement joins TRBV7-9 to TRBJ1-1, with D tentatively TRBD1 (6 bases). The CDR3 consists of 14 residues. The germline V and J ends were trimmed by 5 bases and 6 bases, with 16 bases remaining between them. Germline assignment: CDR1 SEHNR and CDR2 FQNEAQ (reference sequence). This CDR3 is CASSQRGGRPEAFF. The CDR3 nucleotides read TGTGCCAGCAGCCAGAGGGGGGGACGTCCTGAAGCTTTCTTT. Variable domain in full (rest from reference TRBV7-9 and TRBJ1-1): DTGVSQNPRHKITKRGQNVTFRCDPISEHNRLYWYRQTLGQGPEFLTYFQNEAQLEKSRLLSDRFSAERPKGSFSTLEIQRTEQGDSAMYLCASSQRGGRPEAFFGQGTRLTVV.

This clonotype was observed at least ten times. This chain's CDR3 is CASSYPAGNTEAFF. The CDR3 region has the DNA TGTGCCAGCAGCTACCCGGCAGGGAACACTGAAGCTTTCTTT. The chain employs TRBV7-9 and TRBJ1-1; D ambiguous. Germline loops: CDR1 SEHNR, CDR2 FQNEAQ (reference sequence). With 4 bases removed from V and 1 base from J, the gap between germline ends came to 10 bases. The CDR3 has 14 amino acids.

The rearrangement joins TRBV6-1 to TRBJ2-1; 8 bases agree with TRBD1. Trimming took 8 bases from V and 7 from J; bases not matched to a gene: 10. This CDR3 has 14 amino acids. Germline V gene data show CDR1 as MNHNS and CDR2 as SASEGT. The CDR3 DNA is TGTGCCAGCTTCCTACTGGACAGGGCGAATGAGCAGTTCTTC. It translates to CASFLLDRANEQFF.

The CDR3 region is CASSLGGGLNTEAFF. In DNA, the CDR3 is TGTGCCAGCAGCTTAGGAGGGGGATTGAACACTGAAGCTTTCTTT. V usage is TRBV7-9 and J usage is TRBJ1-1, with D possibly being TRBD1 (6 bases). The V gene lost 1 base and the J gene lost 0 bases, with 9 bases spanning the gap. In germline, CDR1 is SEHNR, CDR2 FQNEAQ (reference sequence). The CDR3 sequence is 15 residues long. Complete variable domain (other parts from reference TRBV7-9 and TRBJ1-1): DTGVSQNPRHKITKRGQNVTFRCDPISEHNRLYWYRQTLGQGPEFLTYFQNEAQLEKSRLLSDRFSAERPKGSFSTLEIQRTEQGDSAMYLCASSLGGGLNTEAFFGQGTRLTVV.

This clonotype has a single count. The chain joins TRBV2 to TRBJ1-1, with D unresolved. The CDR3 spans 9 residues. The V gene's germline CDR1 is SNHLY and CDR2 FYNNEI. Trimming shortened V by 8 bases and J by 9 bases, and 7 bases separated the two germline ends. In DNA, the CDR3 is TGTGCCAGCGGGAATAAAGCTTTCTTT. The encoded protein is CASGNKAFF.

This clonotype was observed a few times. V and J are TRBV29-1 and TRBJ1-2; D remains unclear. V gave up 1 base and J gave up 2 bases, with 5 bases separating them. The CDR3 is 12 residues long. Germline-derived CDR1 and CDR2 are SQVTM and ANQGSEA. The CDR3 sequence is CSVEAKNYGYTF. CDR3 bases: TGCAGCGTTGAAGCCAAGAACTATGGCTACACCTTC.

This clonotype came up a few times. V is TRBV5-1 and J is TRBJ1-6, with D possibly TRBD1 on 5 matching bases. This CDR3 is built from 16 residues. V was cut by 4 bases and J by 5 bases, with 16 bases left in between. The germline V gene has CDR1 SGHRS and CDR2 YFSETQ. The CDR3 sequence is CASSLLFDSHNSPLHF. DNA for the CDR3: TGCGCCAGCAGCCTGCTCTTCGACAGTCATAATTCACCCCTCCACTTT.

The rearrangement links TRBV11-2 to TRBJ1-1; D call uncertain. This CDR3 comprises 10 residues. The V gene lost 6 bases and the J gene lost 5 bases, with 4 bases spanning the gap. CDR1 is SGHAT and CDR2 is FQNNGV in the germline V gene. CDR3 in DNA: TGTGCCAGCAGAGGAACTGAAGCTTTCTTT. Its protein is CASRGTEAFF.